This T cell receptor (beta chain) comes out of a study of T cells after yellow fever vaccination. The TCR cDNA carried a universal primer site and UMIs from 5'RACE template switching. TCRdb called the 5' RACE reads again in MiXCR, with one record for every CDR3 protein. The sample yields 400,000 or so distinct CDR3 sequences, approximately 6% seen once. Germline CDR1 reads SGHTA; CDR2 reads FQGNSA. The V gene end was trimmed by 2 bases and the J gene end by 3 bases; junction bases not matched to a gene: 7. The CDR3 runs to 15 residues. This clonotype has at least ten counts. The antigen is undetermined. Findings and limits, study-wide: Re-detected after boosting: most primary clones, 96% of CD4 and roughly 88% of CD8. A weaker but faster secondary response was observed, peaking on day 5 versus 15.

The rearrangement links TRBV7-2 to TRBJ2-7, with TRBD2 identical over 7 bases. The receptor was isolated from a man younger than 40 who received the YFV17D yellow fever vaccine. The specimen was PBMCs, collected 5 days after the yellow fever booster vaccination. The CDR3 loop is CASSLSGGENYEQYF. In DNA, the CDR3 is TGTGCCAGCAGCTTAAGTGGGGGGGAGAACTACGAGCAGTACTTC.